Below are 23 T cell receptor beta chains sequenced from a single sample in a study of Graves' ophthalmopathy and Graves' hyperthyroidism. As the template, RNA transcripts were used to amplify TCR beta CDR3 regions. Scientists carried out first-round RT-PCR using HTBI primers and then a second-round multiplex PCR. TCRdb re-derived calls from the multiplex PCR reads in MiXCR, one entry per CDR3 protein. The data show about 550,000 distinct CDR3 sequences, under 40% seen once. Sequencing was performed on peripheral blood or thyroid tissue (not recorded which). These receptors all stem from an adult man with Graves' hyperthyroidism.

The chain has TRBV12-5 and TRBJ2-7; maybe TRBD2 (6 bases). V lost 1 base and J lost 5, with 9 bases in between. This CDR3 spans 13 amino acids. Germline V gene sequence: CDR1 LGHNT, CDR2 FRNRAP. The CDR3 here is CASGLDTGDEQYF. The CDR3 DNA reads TGTGCTAGTGGTTTGGACACGGGGGACGAGCAGTACTTC.

The chain links TRBV24-1 to TRBJ2-5; 7 nucleotides line up with TRBD1. The germline gives CDR1 KGHDR, CDR2 SFDVKD. V lost 4 bases, J lost 2 bases, and 6 bases stayed unmatched. The CDR3 is 15 residues long. The CDR3 region is CATSDSGTVQETQYF. In nucleotides, the CDR3 is TGTGCCACCAGTGACTCCGGGACAGTGCAAGAGACCCAGTACTTC.

The chain links TRBV7-9 to TRBJ2-1; D is ambiguous. Germline CDR1 reads SEHNR; CDR2 reads FQNEAQ (reference sequence). This CDR3 comprises 11 residues. V lost 7 bases to trimming and J lost 8 bases, with 9 bases between them. CDR3: CASNDPDEQFF. CDR3 nucleotides: TGTGCCAGCAACGACCCAGATGAGCAGTTCTTC. Filled out from reference TRBV7-9 and TRBJ2-1, the complete variable domain reads DTGVSQNPRHKITKRGQNVTFRCDPISEHNRLYWYRQTLGQGPEFLTYFQNEAQLEKSRLLSDRFSAERPKGSFSTLEIQRTEQGDSAMYLCASNDPDEQFFGPGTRLTVL.

Worth noting for this clonotype: This may be a read error: a much more frequent sequence differs by one nucleotide. The chain uses TRBV10-3 and TRBJ2-5; TRBD1 matches at 8 bases. J gave up 5 bases and V 4 bases, and 6 bases lay outside the gene matches. Germline V gene data show CDR1 as ENHRY and CDR2 as SYGVKD. The CDR3 loop spans 14 amino acids. In nucleotides, the CDR3 is TGTGCCATCAGTGTTGGACAGGGCGGTGAGACCCAGTACTTC. Protein: CAISVGQGGETQYF.

This clonotype appeared many times. The chain joins TRBV20-1 to TRBJ2-2, with 9 bases that match TRBD2. The CDR3 contains 15 residues. Germline V gives CDR1 DFQATT, CDR2 SNEGSKA (reference sequence). V lost 1 base to trimming and J lost 3 bases; unmatched junction nucleotides: 3. The CDR3 DNA is TGCAGTGCTAGAGGGCGGGAGGGCGACACCGGGGAGCTGTTTTTT. Amino acid sequence: CSARGREGDTGELFF.

This clonotype has ten or more counts. The chain joins TRBV7-9 to TRBJ2-5; 10 positions match TRBD2. Germline loops: CDR1 SEHNR, CDR2 FQNEAQ (reference sequence). After removal of 1 base from V and 2 bases from J, the junction contained 10 bases not matched to a gene. This CDR3 has 18 amino acids. The CDR3 here is CASSLVLGLAETQETQYF. CDR3 DNA sequence: TGTGCCAGCAGCTTAGTCCTAGGACTAGCGGAGACGCAAGAGACCCAGTACTTC.

This chain connects TRBV20-1 to TRBJ2-7, with 7 bases matching TRBD2. Germline V gene data show CDR1 as DFQATT and CDR2 as SNEGSKA (reference sequence). This CDR3 is 16 amino acids long. Trimming at V came to 0 bases and at J to 2 bases, leaving 10 bases not matched to a gene. CDR3 DNA: TGCAGTGCTAGAGATGTTAAGCGGGACCCGACCTACGAGCAGTACTTC. It is translated as CSARDVKRDPTYEQYF.

The CDR3 nucleotides are TGTGCCAGCAGCTTAGAGGGACAGGGGGCCCGTGAGCAGTTCTTC. Translation gives CASSLEGQGAREQFF. This chain joins TRBV9 and TRBJ2-1; 12 bases line up with TRBD1. The V gene's germline CDR1 is SGDLS and CDR2 YYNGEE. J was trimmed by 9 bases and V by 4 bases; bases with no gene match: 8. CDR3 length equals 15 residues.

V gene TRBV5-1 combines with J gene TRBJ2-3; 7 nucleotides line up with TRBD1. The ends lost 4 bases at V and 4 bases at J; junction bases unmatched: 12. In germline, CDR1 is SGHRS, CDR2 YFSETQ. The CDR3 totals 16 residues. The DNA for the CDR3 is TGCGCCAGCAGCCAGAGAATGACAGGGTCCCCAGATACGCAGTATTTT. This codes for CASSQRMTGSPDTQYF.

This clonotype was seen repeatedly, ten times or more. The chain recombines TRBV10-3 with TRBJ1-5; 10 bases line up with TRBD1. This CDR3 region has 15 residues. With 5 bases clipped from V and 1 base from J, the junction kept 2 bases outside the gene matches. Per the germline V gene, CDR1 is ENHRY and CDR2 is SYGVKD. The CDR3 reads CAISSDRGSNQPQHF. CDR3 nucleotides: TGTGCCATCAGTTCGGACAGGGGGAGCAATCAGCCCCAGCATTTT.

The sample holds many counts of this clonotype. The chain employs TRBV12-3 or TRBV12-4 and TRBJ2-7; D might be TRBD2 (5 bases). The V and J ends lost 5 bases and 2 bases respectively, with 16 bases between them. This CDR3 comprises 15 residues. This chain's CDR3 is CASSTWEFGAYEQYF. In DNA form, the CDR3 reads TGTGCCAGCAGTACATGGGAGTTTGGGGCCTACGAGCAGTACTTC.

In its sample, this clonotype was seen many times. The chain is built from TRBV6-5 and TRBJ2-5; no clear D. Germline CDR1 is MNHEY and CDR2 is SVGAGI. The V end lost 2 bases, the J end lost 5 bases, and 12 bases lay between the germline ends. This CDR3 spans 14 amino acids. The CDR3 DNA reads as TGTGCCAGCAGTTACCGTTCAAATGGGGAGACCCAGTACTTC. Translated, it gives CASSYRSNGETQYF.

As concerns this clonotype: Relative to the germline gene, one junction end is altered; a read error may explain this. V usage is TRBV6-6 and J usage is TRBJ2-6, with a tentative D call TRBD1 (5 bases). This CDR3 spans 16 amino acids. Germline assignment: CDR1 MNHNY and CDR2 SVGAGI (reference sequence). The CDR3 sequence is CASSYSRATGANVLAF. The CDR3 DNA is TGTGCCAGCAGTTACTCCAGGGCGACTGGGGCCAACGTCCTGGCTTTC.

CDR3 in DNA: TGTGCCACCAGCAGGCCAAGACTAGCGGGGGGGATAGGTACGCAGTATTTT. Its protein product is CATSRPRLAGGIGTQYF. The chain joins TRBV15 to TRBJ2-3; 14 nucleotides line up with TRBD2. Trimming took 3 bases from V and 8 from J; bases not matched to a gene: 10. The CDR3 loop spans 17 amino acids. The V gene's germline CDR1 is LNHNV and CDR2 YYDKDF (reference sequence).

A single count supports this clonotype. The conserved phenylalanine or tryptophan is not found at the CDR3 terminus, so this likely reflects a read error. DNA for the CDR3: TGTGCCAGCAGCCCCGAGCCGGGAACTGAAGCTTTCCTT. It encodes CASSPEPGTEAFL. V and J are TRBV7-9 and TRBJ1-1; D call uncertain. Trimming shortened V by 5 bases and J by 5 bases, and 12 bases separated the two germline ends. CDR1 SEHNR and CDR2 FQNEAQ come from the germline V gene (reference sequence). There are 13 residues in the CDR3.

This clonotype was detected a few times. The chain couples TRBV7-3 to TRBJ2-3; 7 positions match TRBD2. Trimming at V came to 4 bases and at J to 3 bases, leaving 7 bases not matched to a gene. Germline V lookup: CDR1 SGHTA, CDR2 FQGTGA. The CDR3 totals 15 residues. CDR3 DNA sequence: TGTGCCAGCAGCTACGACGAGCGGGGAACAGATACGCAGTATTTT. This codes for CASSYDERGTDTQYF.

In its sample, this clonotype was seen many times. V and J are TRBV7-3 and TRBJ1-2, with TRBD1 matching 9 bases. Looked up from germline, CDR1 is SGHTA and CDR2 is FQGTGA. The V gene end was trimmed by 3 bases and the J gene end by 0 bases; junction bases not matched to a gene: 2. The CDR3 covers 15 residues. This chain's CDR3 is CASSLGQGANYGYTF. CDR3 nucleotide sequence: TGTGCCAGCAGCTTGGGACAGGGCGCTAACTATGGCTACACCTTC.

As concerns this clonotype: A single base separates this from a much larger clone, so it may be a read error. This chain links TRBV10-1 with TRBJ2-7; D is uncertain. From germline, CDR1 is WNHNN and CDR2 SYGVQD (reference sequence). The CDR3 is 11 residues long. The CDR3 coding sequence is TGTGCCATCAGTGCCGACTACGAGCAGTACTTC. This gives the protein CAISADYEQYF.

The CDR3 here is CASNWGLAGTSSYNEQFF. The DNA for the CDR3 is TGTGCCAGCAACTGGGGACTAGCGGGGACGAGCTCCTACAATGAGCAGTTCTTC. The chain employs TRBV7-9 and TRBJ2-7; TRBD2 matches 13 bases. The DNA end is more similar to TRBJ2-1, so the J call may be wrong. The CDR3 covers 18 residues. Germline CDR1 SEHNR, CDR2 FQNEAQ (reference sequence).

This clonotype was recorded a few times. The chain carries TRBV5-5 and TRBJ1-4; TRBD1 aligns across 8 bases. From germline, CDR1 is SGHKS and CDR2 YYEKEE (reference sequence). The CDR3 extends over 15 amino acids. J gave up 3 bases and V 2 bases, and 3 bases lay outside the gene matches. CDR3 region: CASSLTGQANEKLFF. The CDR3 DNA sequence: TGTGCCAGCAGCTTAACGGGACAGGCTAATGAAAAACTGTTTTTT.

The CDR3 DNA reads TGTGCCAGCAGTTCCTCCAGGATCACGTTGGCCAGCACAGATACGCAGTATTTT. It is translated as CASSSSRITLASTDTQYF. The V gene is TRBV25-1, the J gene TRBJ2-3; D is ambiguous. This CDR3 comprises 18 residues. Per the germline V gene, CDR1 is MGHDK and CDR2 is SYGVNS. Trimming removed 5 bases from V and 0 bases from J, with 21 bases in between.

DNA for the CDR3: TGTGCCAGCAGTTTCCAGGGGCCCTATGGCTACACCTTC. Its translation: CASSFQGPYGYTF. This chain joins TRBV2 and TRBJ1-2; D possibly corresponds to TRBD1 (6 bases). This CDR3 has 13 amino acids. Trimming removed 5 bases at V and 4 bases at J, with 11 bases between. Germline CDR1 and CDR2: SNHLY and FYNNEI.

This clonotype was recorded a few times. This sequence joins TRBV6-5 and TRBJ2-2; perhaps TRBD2 as D (7 bases). This CDR3 has 16 residues. The V and J ends lost 5 bases and 5 bases respectively, with 18 bases between them. Germline V gene sequence: CDR1 MNHEY, CDR2 SVGAGI. The CDR3 DNA reads TGTGCCAGCAGTACTAAAGGGGGAGGGGGGACCGGGGAGCTGTTTTTT. It translates to CASSTKGGGGTGELFF.